The 27 T cell receptor beta chains below come from one sample, sequenced in a study of CD8+ T cells in alopecia areata. cDNA reverse transcribed from extracted RNA served as the sequencing template. Profiling relied on immunoSEQ multiplex PCR, and the TCRdb table lists in-frame clones only, not all of them. The sample lists some 51,000 clones, around 96% occurring once. The sample was CD8+ T cells sorted from blood, taken at week 0. These receptors came from a human donor with alopecia areata.

The chain links TRBV7-6 to TRBJ2-7; 7 nucleotides match TRBD1. The germline CDR1 and CDR2 sequences are SGHVS and FNYEAQ. There are 15 residues in the CDR3. The J segment lost 1 base and the V segment lost 5 bases, leaving 8 bases of the junction unmatched. CDR3 loop: CASSPLDRVSYEQYF. The CDR3 nucleotides are TGTGCCAGCAGCCCCCTCGACAGGGTATCCTACGAGCAGTACTTC.

V is TRBV19 and J is TRBJ1-3; D is unclear. Trimming shortened V by 6 bases and J by 3 bases, and 12 bases separated the two germline ends. This CDR3 has 14 residues. Germline assignment: CDR1 LNHDA and CDR2 SQIVND (reference sequence). CDR3 sequence (DNA): TGTGCCAGTAGGGGCATTCTCGGTGGAAACACCATATATTTT. It yields the protein CASRGILGGNTIYF. Drawing the rest from reference TRBV19 and TRBJ1-3, the complete variable domain is DGGITQSPKYLFRKEGQNVTLSCEQNLNHDAMYWYRQDPGQGLRLIYYSQIVNDFQKGDIAEGYSVSREKKESFPLTVTSAQKNPTAFYLCASRGILGGNTIYFGEGSWLTVV.

The V call is TRBV9, the J call TRBJ2-3; TRBD2 agrees at 12 bases. The CDR3 contains 18 residues. Germline CDR1 SGDLS, CDR2 YYNGEE. J lost 4 bases, V lost 4 bases, and 13 bases had no gene match. CDR3 residues: CASSSSGLAGGPADTQYF. The DNA of the CDR3 is TGTGCCAGCAGCTCCTCGGGGCTAGCGGGGGGGCCAGCAGATACGCAGTATTTT.

The chain combines TRBV30 with TRBJ2-1; 15 positions match TRBD2. After removal of 5 bases from V and 3 bases from J, the junction contained 14 bases not matched to a gene. Germline V gene lookup returns CDR1 GTSNPN and CDR2 SVGIG (reference sequence). The CDR3 covers 19 residues. The CDR3 DNA is TGTGCCTGGTTCTGGCCCGGGACTAGCGGGGGGAACTTCTACAATGAGCAGTTCTTC. Its translation: CAWFWPGTSGGNFYNEQFF. The full variable domain, in which reference TRBV30 and TRBJ2-1 provide the parts outside the CDR3, is SQTIHQWPATLVQPVGSPLSLECTVEGTSNPNLYWYRQAAGRGLQLLFYSVGIGQISSEVPQNLSASRPQDRQFILSSKKLLLSDSGFYLCAWFWPGTSGGNFYNEQFFGPGTRLTVL.

The chain couples TRBV27 to TRBJ2-5; D gene ambiguous. Germline lookup yields CDR1 MNHEY and CDR2 SMNVEV (reference sequence). The CDR3 totals 15 residues. Trimming left V 6 bases short and J 3 bases short, with 17 bases between. As DNA, the CDR3 is TGTGCCAGCAGCCCCCTTAAGACAATAAAAGAGACCCAGTACTTC. This gives the protein CASSPLKTIKETQYF.

This clone was detected only once. The chain employs TRBV7-9 and TRBJ2-7, with D uncertain. CDR3 length equals 15 residues. Trimming stripped 5 bases from V and 3 bases from J, with 17 bases between. Germline assignment: CDR1 SEHNR and CDR2 FQNEAQ (reference sequence). CDR3 sequence: CASSLPEGSHYEQYF. CDR3 nucleotide sequence: TGTGCCAGCAGCCTTCCTGAAGGGTCGCACTACGAGCAGTACTTC.

The V gene is TRBV4-2, the J gene TRBJ2-6; D is uncertain. This CDR3 has 18 residues. CDR1 is LGHNA, CDR2 YNFKEQ, per germline. Trimming took off 4 bases at V and 3 bases at J, with 19 bases between the two ends. The chain's CDR3 is CASSPQVFWSRGANVLTF. DNA for the CDR3: TGTGCCAGCAGCCCTCAGGTTTTCTGGAGCCGTGGGGCCAACGTCCTGACTTTC.

The chain has TRBV7-9 and TRBJ2-1, with a tentative D call TRBD1 (5 bases). The CDR3 loop spans 16 amino acids. V was cut by 5 bases and J by 4 bases, with 18 bases left in between. Germline V gene sequence: CDR1 SEHNR, CDR2 FQNEAQ (reference sequence). The CDR3 DNA reads TGTGCCAGCAGCCCAGACAGTGTCCAAGGGTACAATGAGCAGTTCTTC. This codes for CASSPDSVQGYNEQFF.

The genes are TRBV6-6 and TRBJ2-7, with D unclear. The V end lost 3 bases, the J end lost 4 bases, and 7 bases lay between the germline ends. CDR1 is MNHNY, CDR2 SVGAGI, per germline (reference sequence). The CDR3 loop spans 12 amino acids. This CDR3 reads CASSYTEYEQYF. DNA of the CDR3: TGTGCCAGCAGTTATACCGAATACGAGCAGTACTTC.

The CDR3 DNA is TGCGCCAGCAGACCCCGGGACAGGGGGATCTACGAGCAGTACTTC. Encoded protein: CASRPRDRGIYEQYF. The chain combines TRBV4-3 with TRBJ2-7, with 11 nucleotides matching TRBD1. The germline V gene has CDR1 LGHNA and CDR2 YSLEER. The junction had 7 bases not matched to a gene; V was cut back by 6 bases and J by 3 bases. There are 15 residues in the CDR3.

The J gene is TRBJ1-1, the V gene TRBV7-9; weak D call: TRBD1 (6 bases). Trimming pared 4 bases from V and 1 base from J, leaving 13 bases between. This CDR3 has 15 amino acids. The V gene's germline CDR1 is SEHNR and CDR2 FQNEAQ (reference sequence). The CDR3 loop is CASSYRDTGNTEAFF. In DNA form, the CDR3 reads TGTGCCAGCAGCTACCGGGACACGGGGAACACTGAAGCTTTCTTT.

V usage is TRBV30 and J usage is TRBJ2-7, with TRBD1 matching 7 bases. V lost 3 bases to trimming and J lost 8 bases; unmatched junction nucleotides: 13. The CDR3 spans 14 residues. CDR1 is GTSNPN and CDR2 is SVGIG in the germline V gene (reference sequence). CDR3 sequence (DNA): TGTGCCTGGAGCACCGGGACAGCCTTTACTCAGCAGTACTTC. Translation: CAWSTGTAFTQQYF.

The chain joins TRBV5-4 to TRBJ1-1; tentatively, D is TRBD1 (5 bases). Germline CDR1 SGHNT, CDR2 YYREEE (reference sequence). This CDR3 is 14 amino acids long. V lost 0 bases and J 6 bases, leaving 12 bases between the germline ends. The CDR3 loop reads CASSLEGTGAEAFF. In nucleotides, the CDR3 is TGTGCCAGCAGCTTGGAAGGGACGGGGGCTGAAGCTTTCTTT.

The gene calls are TRBV7-2 and TRBJ2-2; 15 bases are shared with TRBD2. V lost 3 bases and J lost 0; bases outside the gene matches: 5. Germline lookup yields CDR1 SGHTA and CDR2 FQGNSA. The CDR3 has 19 amino acids. CDR3 in amino acids: CASSLTGLAGGPNTGELFF. In DNA, the CDR3 is TGTGCCAGCAGCTTGACGGGACTAGCGGGGGGTCCGAACACCGGGGAGCTGTTTTTT.

This chain joins TRBV19 and TRBJ1-1; D call uncertain. Trimming took 11 bases from V and 2 from J, leaving 15 bases between them. CDR1 and CDR2 from the germline V gene are LNHDA and SQIVND (reference sequence). This CDR3 comprises 13 residues. CDR3 protein: CAVRSRGNTEAFF. CDR3 coding DNA: TGTGCCGTCCGCTCTCGGGGTAACACTGAAGCTTTCTTT.

The chain uses TRBV15 and TRBJ2-3, with 15 bases identical to TRBD2. The CDR3 has 16 amino acids. Germline V CDR1 and CDR2: LNHNV, YYDKDF (reference sequence). V was clipped by 3 bases and J by 3 bases; unmatched bases: 1. This CDR3 is CATSRGTSGGTDTQYF. In DNA form, the CDR3 reads TGTGCCACCAGCAGGGGGACTAGCGGGGGGACAGATACGCAGTATTTT.

The chain has TRBV7-3 and TRBJ2-5; tentative D call: TRBD2 (7 bases). V lost 2 bases and J lost 14, with 18 bases in between. The length of the CDR3 is 13 residues. CDR1 and CDR2 (germline): SGHTA, FQGTGA. The CDR3 region has the DNA TGTGCCAGCAGCTTATCCGCCACAGGGAGGGCTTACTTC. Protein: CASSLSATGRAYF.

As DNA, the CDR3 is TGTGCCAGCAGCGTAGGGGACAGGGACACTGAAGCTTTCTTT. It specifies CASSVGDRDTEAFF. V and J are TRBV9 and TRBJ1-1; 9 bases are a match to TRBD1. Germline V gene data show CDR1 as SGDLS and CDR2 as YYNGEE. V dropped 0 bases and J dropped 3; count of bases not matched to a gene: 0. This CDR3 contains 14 residues.

J is TRBJ2-5 and V is TRBV11-3; unclear D gene. V was clipped by 6 bases and J by 5 bases, with 22 bases between them. CDR3 length equals 16 residues. The germline V gene encodes CDR1 SGHNT and CDR2 YENEEA. CDR3 sequence: CASSHTDSFAFETQYF. The CDR3 DNA is TGTGCCAGCAGTCATACAGATTCTTTTGCTTTCGAGACCCAGTACTTC.

V usage is TRBV29-1 and J usage is TRBJ1-1; no definite D call. The CDR3 runs 12 residues. V lost 2 bases and J lost 8, with 12 bases in between. In germline, CDR1 is SQVTM, CDR2 ANQGSEA. CDR3 DNA sequence: TGCAGCGTTGAACGCGGGCCGACAGAAGCTTTCTTT. Its protein is CSVERGPTEAFF.

This sequence joins TRBV11-2 and TRBJ2-1; D is unclear. CDR3 size: 12 residues. V was shortened by 5 bases and J by 0 bases, with 2 bases between the two germline ends. The germline V gene has CDR1 SGHAT and CDR2 FQNNGV. As DNA, the CDR3 is TGTGCCAGCAGCCCCTCCTACAATGAGCAGTTCTTC. Translation: CASSPSYNEQFF.

The CDR3 DNA reads TGTGCCAGCAGTCCCCTCCCCGGGGCAATAATGAACGAGCAGTACTTC. Translated: CASSPLPGAIMNEQYF. This sequence joins TRBV27 and TRBJ2-7; D could derive from TRBD1 or TRBD2 (5 bases each). V was cut by 5 bases and J by 5 bases, with 22 bases left in between. This CDR3 is 16 amino acids long. Germline CDR1 and CDR2: MNHEY and SMNVEV (reference sequence).

In regard to this clone: At one end the junction does not follow the germline gene, possibly because of a read error. This sequence joins TRBV5-1 and TRBJ2-7, with D uncertain. Germline V gene data show CDR1 as SGHRS and CDR2 as YFSETQ. This CDR3 has 13 amino acids. The chain's CDR3 is CASSFRTGYEQYF. The CDR3 bases are TGCGCCAGCAGCTTCCGGACCGGCTACGAGCAGTACTTT. Variable domain in full (rest from reference TRBV5-1 and TRBJ2-7): KAGVTQTPRYLIKTRGQQVTLSCSPISGHRSVSWYQQTPGQGLQFLFEYFSETQRNKGNFPGRFSGRQFSNSRSEMNVSTLELGDSALYLCASSFRTGYEQYFGPGTRLTVT.

This sequence joins TRBV7-9 and TRBJ2-2, with 10 bases fitting TRBD2. The CDR3 contains 16 residues. Germline values: CDR1 SEHNR, CDR2 FQNEAQ (reference sequence). With 5 bases clipped from V and 6 bases from J, the junction kept 9 bases outside the gene matches. The CDR3 protein is CASSPTSGVSSGELFF. CDR3 nucleotides: TGTGCCAGCAGCCCTACTAGCGGGGTCTCTTCCGGGGAGCTGTTTTTT.

This chain uses TRBV5-1 with TRBJ2-6; D is unclear. The V end lost 1 base, the J end lost 2 bases, and 7 bases lay between the germline ends. Germline values: CDR1 SGHRS, CDR2 YFSETQ. The CDR3 length is 15 residues. The CDR3 DNA reads as TGCGCCAGCAGCTTGAAAGGGCCTGGGGCCAACGTCCTGACTTTC. Its protein product is CASSLKGPGANVLTF.

The genes are TRBV19 and TRBJ2-1, with TRBD2 matching 12 bases. From germline, CDR1 is LNHDA and CDR2 SQIVND (reference sequence). Trimming at V came to 3 bases and at J to 5 bases, leaving 5 bases not matched to a gene. The CDR3 contains 16 residues. CDR3 DNA sequence: TGTGCCAGTAGTATTCAACTAGCGGGGGGCCACAATGAGCAGTTCTTC. Translation: CASSIQLAGGHNEQFF.

The rearrangement links TRBV7-2 to TRBJ2-1, with D possibly called TRBD1 or TRBD2 (6 bases each). Germline CDR1 reads SGHTA; CDR2 reads FQGNSA. This CDR3 has 15 amino acids. V lost 4 bases to trimming and J lost 5 bases, with 15 bases between them. CDR3 sequence (DNA): TGTGCCAGCAGCTCATTTGGGGGGCATAACAATGAGCAGTTCTTC. This codes for CASSSFGGHNNEQFF.